Shown below are 20 T cell receptor beta chains from a single sample sequenced in a study of blood T cell repertoires in COVID-19. Assay: immunoSEQ multiplex PCR; the TCRdb copy retains only in-frame clones and omits some. The sample includes approximately 300,000 clones, more than 75% of them seen just once. Sequenced material: peripheral blood. The receptors originated from a woman in her 50s with acute or convalescent COVID-19.

This chain joins TRBV15 and TRBJ1-4; 10 bases align to TRBD1. The CDR3 is 14 amino acids. The germline CDR1 and CDR2 sequences are LNHNV and YYDKDF (reference sequence). J was trimmed by 8 bases and V by 3 bases; bases with no gene match: 3. This chain's CDR3 is CATSRTGGDEKLFF. For the CDR3, the DNA is TGTGCCACCAGCAGGACAGGGGGCGACGAAAAACTGTTTTTT.

The chain recombines TRBV5-1 with TRBJ2-1; possible D gene TRBD2, 6 bases. Germline loops: CDR1 SGHRS, CDR2 YFSETQ. Trimming cost V 0 bases and J 6 bases, with 10 bases left between them. This CDR3 comprises 14 residues. Here the CDR3 DNA reads TGCGCCAGCAGCTTGGGGGCGGGACCCAATGAGCAGTTCTTC. This encodes CASSLGAGPNEQFF.

This clone was observed a handful of times. The V call is TRBV27, the J call TRBJ2-6; D might be TRBD1 (6 bases). Germline V gene data show CDR1 as MNHEY and CDR2 as SMNVEV (reference sequence). Trimming stripped 2 bases from V and 4 bases from J, with 9 bases between. The CDR3 totals 15 residues. DNA for the CDR3: TGTGCCAGCAGTTTAGCACAGGGAGGGGCCAACGTCCTGACTTTC. Its translation is CASSLAQGGANVLTF.

The J gene is TRBJ2-1, the V gene TRBV4-3, with 8 positions matching TRBD2. CDR3 size: 19 residues. Looked up from germline, CDR1 is LGHNA and CDR2 is YSLEER. The ends lost 0 bases at V and 0 bases at J; junction bases unmatched: 10. CDR3 amino acids: CASSQDPLGGETSYNEQFF. The CDR3, as DNA: TGCGCCAGCAGCCAAGATCCCCTCGGGGGGGAGACCTCCTACAATGAGCAGTTCTTC.

This clone was counted a single time. The J gene is TRBJ2-7, the V gene TRBV11-2, with no clear D. The CDR3 totals 12 residues. V was cut by 6 bases and J by 0 bases, with 6 bases left in between. Germline V gene sequence: CDR1 SGHAT, CDR2 FQNNGV. The CDR3 protein is CASRRSSYEQYF. CDR3 bases: TGTGCCAGCAGGCGGAGCTCCTACGAGCAGTACTTC. The entire variable domain, with the rest obtained from reference TRBV11-2 and TRBJ2-7, is as follows: EAGVAQSPRYKIIEKRQSVAFWCNPISGHATLYWYQQILGQGPKLLIQFQNNGVVDDSQLPKDRFSAERLKGVDSTLKIQPAKLEDSAVYLCASRRSSYEQYFGPGTRLTVT.

This chain links TRBV5-6 with TRBJ1-1; a weak D match, TRBD1 (6 bases). CDR1 and CDR2 (germline): SGHDT, YYEEEE. V lost 0 bases, J lost 6 bases, and 12 bases lay in between. The length of the CDR3 is 14 residues. The CDR3 DNA is TGTGCCAGCAGCTTGGCGAGGGGGAGACCTGAAGCTTTCTTT. Translated: CASSLARGRPEAFF.

The chain has TRBV28 and TRBJ2-1, with TRBD2 identical over 7 bases. Germline CDR1 MDHEN, CDR2 SYDVKM. CDR3 size: 16 residues. J lost 5 bases, V lost 3 bases, and 10 bases had no gene match. In DNA, the CDR3 is TGTGCCAGCAGTTTCATGGGTCTAGCGGACCACAATGAGCAGTTCTTC. This codes for CASSFMGLADHNEQFF.

This sequence joins TRBV28 and TRBJ2-1, with a possible D match to TRBD2 (6 bases). V shed 3 bases and J shed 2 bases, with 8 bases lying between them. Germline V CDR1 and CDR2: MDHEN, SYDVKM. This CDR3 is built from 14 residues. The CDR3 is CASSFPSAYNEQFF. The CDR3 coding sequence is TGTGCCAGCAGTTTCCCTAGCGCCTACAATGAGCAGTTCTTC.

The DNA for the CDR3 is TGTGCCAGCACGACGAGAGGGTTGAGCGAGCAGTACTTC. This codes for CASTTRGLSEQYF. The V call is TRBV27, the J call TRBJ2-7; D is perhaps TRBD2 (5 bases). Germline CDR1 MNHEY, CDR2 SMNVEV (reference sequence). The CDR3 runs to 13 residues. Trimming pared 7 bases from V and 6 bases from J, leaving 16 bases between.

V usage is TRBV7-3 and J usage is TRBJ1-1; no clear D gene. With 5 bases removed from V and 1 base from J, the gap between germline ends came to 8 bases. CDR3 size: 13 residues. Looked up from germline, CDR1 is SGHTA and CDR2 is FQGTGA. The CDR3 coding sequence is TGTGCCAGCAGCCCCCAGTGGAACACTGAAGCTTTCTTT. Protein sequence: CASSPQWNTEAFF. The variable domain in full, completed from reference TRBV7-3 and TRBJ1-1, reads GAGVSQTPSNKVTEKGKYVELRCDPISGHTALYWYRQSLGQGPEFLIYFQGTGAADDSGLPNDRFFAVRPEGSVSTLKIQRTERGDSAVYLCASSPQWNTEAFFGQGTRLTVV.

The CDR3 region is CASSLNTGSVTQYF. The CDR3 nucleotides read TGTGCCAGCAGCTTAAATACAGGATCAGTGACCCAGTACTTC. The chain uses TRBV7-3 and TRBJ2-5; D is possibly TRBD1 (5 bases). The CDR3 spans 14 residues. V was cut by 1 base and J by 7 bases, with 13 bases left in between. The V gene's germline CDR1 is SGHTA and CDR2 FQGTGA.

The chain couples TRBV6-5 to TRBJ2-7; weak D call: TRBD1 (6 bases). V was clipped by 2 bases and J by 2 bases, with 10 bases between them. The CDR3 is 14 residues long. Germline V lookup: CDR1 MNHEY, CDR2 SVGAGI. The CDR3: CASSYHTGTYEQYF. The CDR3, as DNA: TGTGCCAGCAGTTACCACACAGGGACCTACGAGCAGTACTTC.

The V gene is TRBV19, the J gene TRBJ1-2; D is possibly TRBD1 (6 bases). Germline V gene data show CDR1 as LNHDA and CDR2 as SQIVND (reference sequence). V lost 4 bases and J lost 4, with 16 bases in between. This CDR3 is built from 15 residues. The CDR3 DNA is TGTGCCAGTAGTAGGGGGACATCTACGGGCTATGGCTACACCTTC. Amino acids: CASSRGTSTGYGYTF.

The rearrangement uses TRBV7-7 and TRBJ2-2; D is uncertain. This CDR3 has 13 amino acids. V lost 2 bases to trimming and J lost 2 bases, with 3 bases between them. Germline loops: CDR1 SSHAT, CDR2 FNYEAQ (reference sequence). CDR3 residues: CASSLLNTGELFF. For the CDR3, the DNA is TGTGCCAGCAGCTTATTAAACACCGGGGAGCTGTTTTTT.

The genes are TRBV5-6 and TRBJ1-1; 8 bases are a match to TRBD1. Trimming removed 4 bases from V and 5 bases from J; junction bases left unmatched: 7. This CDR3 comprises 14 residues. Germline CDR1 reads SGHDT; CDR2 reads YYEEEE. CDR3 nucleotide sequence: TGTGCCAGCAGCCAGGACAGGGTTGAAACTGAAGCTTTCTTT. Amino acids: CASSQDRVETEAFF.

Only one count was recorded for this clone. The rearrangement joins TRBV7-2 to TRBJ1-3; D is undetermined. The CDR3 runs 13 residues. Trimming pared 11 bases from V and 4 bases from J, leaving 15 bases between. Germline CDR1 and CDR2: SGHTA and FQGNSA. This chain's CDR3 is CAAGEGSGNTIYF. The CDR3, as DNA: TGTGCCGCCGGCGAGGGATCCGGAAACACCATATATTTT. The whole variable domain, filled in from reference TRBV7-2 and TRBJ1-3, reads GAGVSQSPSNKVTEKGKDVELRCDPISGHTALYWYRQSLGQGLEFLIYFQGNSAPDKSGLPSDRFSAERTGGSVSTLTIQRTQQEDSAVYLCAAGEGSGNTIYFGEGSWLTVV.

V usage is TRBV29-1 and J usage is TRBJ1-2; D is perhaps TRBD1 (6 bases). V shed 5 bases and J shed 8 bases, with 15 bases lying between them. Germline values: CDR1 SQVTM, CDR2 ANQGSEA. This CDR3 comprises 12 residues. The CDR3 reads CSVYEAGEGYTF. For the CDR3, the DNA is TGCAGCGTTTACGAGGCAGGGGAAGGCTACACCTTC. Supplemented by reference TRBV29-1 and TRBJ1-2, the full variable domain reads SAVISQKPSRDICQRGTSLTIQCQVDSQVTMMFWYRQQPGQSLTLIATANQGSEATYESGFVIDKFPISRPNLTFSTLTVSNMSPEDSSIYLCSVYEAGEGYTFGSGTRLTVV.

V gene TRBV27 combines with J gene TRBJ1-4; no reliable D call. The V end was cut by 3 bases, the J end by 6 bases, with 8 bases between. The CDR3 runs to 13 residues. Germline V gene sequence: CDR1 MNHEY, CDR2 SMNVEV (reference sequence). The CDR3 DNA sequence: TGTGCCAGCAGTTTGATGGGAGATGAAAAACTGTTTTTT. Protein product: CASSLMGDEKLFF.

The sample holds one count of this clone. This chain joins TRBV7-2 and TRBJ2-1, with 10 positions matching TRBD2. The trim removed 0 bases at V and 2 bases at J, leaving 4 bases unmatched. The germline gives CDR1 SGHTA, CDR2 FQGNSA. The CDR3 has 17 residues. CDR3 sequence reads: CASSLALGLAAYNEQFF. CDR3 nucleotides: TGTGCCAGCAGCTTAGCGTTAGGACTAGCGGCCTACAATGAGCAGTTCTTC.

This clone appeared a few times. Different DNA sequences within this sample yield the same CDR3. The chain uses TRBV30 and TRBJ2-7, with D unclear. The CDR3 runs to 12 residues. Looked up from germline, CDR1 is GTSNPN and CDR2 is SVGIG (reference sequence). Trimming removed 0 bases at V and 4 bases at J, with 7 bases between. The CDR3, as DNA: TGTGCCTGGAGTGTTGGCAGTTACGAGCAGTACTTC. Encoded protein: CAWSVGSYEQYF.